This T cell receptor (beta chain) was recorded in a study of preoperative IRX-2 immunotherapy in early breast cancer. The CDR3 contains 12 residues. Trimming cost V 3 bases and J 8 bases, with 8 bases left between them. The germline V gene encodes CDR1 MNHNY and CDR2 SVGAGI (reference sequence). Treatment described: preoperative locoregional IRX-2 cytokine immunotherapy. Patients received preoperative, locoregional IRX-2 cytokine immunotherapy in a phase Ib study. Measured with immunoSEQ multiplex PCR; TCRdb has only the in-frame clones, and not every one. Here the sample spans about 43,000 clones, about 95% being singletons.

Sequenced here: tumor tissue, sampled after IRX-2 immunotherapy. The chain uses TRBV6-6 and TRBJ2-1; no reliable D call. The sequence was collected from a human donor with breast cancer. The CDR3 protein is CASSYMGDEQFF. In nucleotides, the CDR3 is TGTGCCAGCAGTTATATGGGCGATGAGCAGTTCTTC.